The sequence of this T cell receptor beta chain was determined in a study of OX40 agonist ivuxolimab in advanced cancers. Background on the study: Patients received ivuxolimab, an intravenous treatment, every 2 weeks at 0.01 to 10 mg/kg. Averaging 60 years in age, with a range of roughly 23 to 85, the cohort was approximately 83% male. In three patients, partial responses were observed, one with hepatocellular carcinoma and two with cutaneous melanoma.

CDR3 length: 15 amino acids. Germline values: CDR1 SNHLY, CDR2 FYNNEI. V dropped 5 bases and J dropped 1 base, with 11 bases sitting between them. Here immunoSEQ multiplex PCR was the method, and the copy in TCRdb shows in-frame clones only, minus some. The sample records 70,000 to 90,000 clones, roughly 90% being singletons. The clonotype originates from an adult with an advanced solid tumor such as melanoma, head and neck, liver or kidney cancer. The source was CD4+ or CD8+ T cells sorted from blood, collected in a trial of the OX40 agonist ivuxolimab. J is TRBJ2-2 and V is TRBV2; D uncertain. CDR3 bases: TGTGCCAGCAGTAGGTGGGGTGAGAACACCGGGGAGCTGTTTTTT. Translated: CASSRWGENTGELFF. The full variable domain, with the rest looked up from reference TRBV2 and TRBJ2-2, is EPEVTQTPSHQVTQMGQEVILRCVPISNHLYFYWYRQILGQKVEFLVSFYNNEISEKSEIFDDQFSVERPDGSNFTLKIRSTKLEDSAMYFCASSRWGENTGELFFGEGSRLTVL.